This is a list of T cell receptor beta chains from one sample in a study of blood T cells in healthy people across ages. Each CDR3 protein gets one entry after TCRdb re-called the 5' RACE reads with MiXCR. Among over a million distinct CDR3 sequences listed, around 27% were seen once. This sample was also put to use in a study of T cells of mothers and their children.

The sequenced sample was blood. Receptor source: a girl aged 2-10 years in good health. Each CDR3 is given with its conserved first and last residue. D genes are given only for firm matches. The size entry is marked missing in some rows and otherwise reads once, few, many or a size class.

clone_size d_call j_call v_call cdr3_nt cdr3_aa
- TRBD1 TRBJ2-4 TRBV29-1 TGCAGCGTTGAAGGGACAGGGGGTCCAAACATTCAGTACTTC CSVEGTGGPNIQYF
few - TRBJ1-4 TRBV5-5 TGTGCCCCGACGGGTCCCTTCGTCGCAGACCTTCTTACAACTAATGAAAAACTGTTTTTT CAPTGPFVADLLTTNEKLFF
- TRBD2 TRBJ2-3 TRBV7-3 TGTGCCAGCAGCCCTAGCGGGGACCAAGGAGATACGCAGTATTTT CASSPSGDQGDTQYF
few TRBD1 TRBJ2-1 TRBV6-5 TGTGCCAGCAGTTACGCAGGGGGCGATCGGAATGAGCAGTTCTTC CASSYAGGDRNEQFF
few - TRBJ2-4 TRBV15 TGTGCCACCAGCAGAGAGGCTAGCAGCCCCAAAAACATTCAGTACTTC CATSREASSPKNIQYF
- - TRBJ1-4 TRBV7-9 TGTGTCAGCAGCTTCAGGGCCTTCGCCAGTACTAATGAAAAACTGTTTTTT CVSSFRAFASTNEKLFF
few TRBD1 TRBJ1-2 TRBV6-1 TGTGCCAGCAGCCTACGATGGGACAGGGTAACTGGCTACACCTTC CASSLRWDRVTGYTF
- - TRBJ2-7 TRBV11-2 TGTGCCAGCAGCGAATCACTTTACGAGCAGTACTTC CASSESLYEQYF
few - TRBJ2-7 TRBV15 TGTGCCACCAGCAATCAGGGATACGAGCAGTACTTC CATSNQGYEQYF
few - TRBJ2-3 TRBV9 TGTGCCAGCACCTCATCCGGGCTCTCGGTAGATACGCAGTATTTT CASTSSGLSVDTQYF
few TRBD2 TRBJ2-5 TRBV11-2 TGTGCCAGCAGCTCCGAACTAGCGGGAAGGGGGGAGACCCAGTACTTC CASSSELAGRGETQYF
- - TRBJ2-6 TRBV7-2 TGTGCCAGCAGCTTAAGGACAGCTTTCTCTGAGGCCAACGTCCTGACTTTC CASSLRTAFSEANVLTF
many TRBD2 TRBJ2-1 TRBV2 TGTGCCAGCAGTGAAGCGCCGGGACTAGCGGGGTCCGGCCTCTACAATGAGCAGTTCTTC CASSEAPGLAGSGLYNEQFF
few - TRBJ2-3 TRBV21-1 TGTGCCAGCAGCAAAGGGAGCTGGAGGACGGATACGCAGTATTTT CASSKGSWRTDTQYF
- - TRBJ2-3 TRBV28 TGTGCCAGCAGCCACAGTAGTAGCACAGATACGCAGTATTTT CASSHSSSTDTQYF
few - TRBJ2-6 TRBV11-2 TGTGCCAGCAGAGAACCCGACGGAGCTGGGGCCAACGTCCTGACTTTC CASREPDGAGANVLTF
few TRBD2 TRBJ2-1 TRBV6-6 TGTGCCAGCAGAACTAGCGGGAGTACCCATGAGCAGTTCTTC CASRTSGSTHEQFF